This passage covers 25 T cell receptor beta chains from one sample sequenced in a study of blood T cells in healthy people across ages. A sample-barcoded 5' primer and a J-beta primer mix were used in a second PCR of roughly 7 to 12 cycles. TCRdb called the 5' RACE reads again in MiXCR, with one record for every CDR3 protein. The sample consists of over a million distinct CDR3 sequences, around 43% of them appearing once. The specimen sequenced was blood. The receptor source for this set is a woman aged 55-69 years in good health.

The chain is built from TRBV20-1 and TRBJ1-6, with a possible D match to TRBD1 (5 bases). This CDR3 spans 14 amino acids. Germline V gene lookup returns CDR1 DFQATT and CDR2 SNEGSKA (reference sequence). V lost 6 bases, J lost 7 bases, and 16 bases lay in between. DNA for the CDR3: TGCAGTGCAGAGGGCCGACGACAGAATTCACCCCTCCACTTT. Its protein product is CSAEGRRQNSPLHF.

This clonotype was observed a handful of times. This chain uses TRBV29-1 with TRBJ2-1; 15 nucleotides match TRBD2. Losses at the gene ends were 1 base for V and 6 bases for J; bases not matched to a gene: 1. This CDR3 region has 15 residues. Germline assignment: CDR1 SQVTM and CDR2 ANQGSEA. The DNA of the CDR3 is TGCAGCGTTGAAGGGACTAGCGGGAGGGGCAATGAGCAGTTCTTC. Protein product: CSVEGTSGRGNEQFF.

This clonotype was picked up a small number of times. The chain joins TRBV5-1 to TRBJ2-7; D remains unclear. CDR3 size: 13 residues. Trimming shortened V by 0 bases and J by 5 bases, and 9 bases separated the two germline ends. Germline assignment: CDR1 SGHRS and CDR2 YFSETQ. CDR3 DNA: TGCGCCAGCAGCTTGGTCCGAAGGGACGAGCAGTACTTC. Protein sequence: CASSLVRRDEQYF.

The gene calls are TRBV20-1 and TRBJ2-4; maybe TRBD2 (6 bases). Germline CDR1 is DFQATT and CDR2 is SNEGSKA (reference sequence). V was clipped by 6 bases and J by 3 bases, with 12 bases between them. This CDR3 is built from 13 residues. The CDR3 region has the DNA TGCAGTGCAACGGGAGACGGCAAAAACATTCAGTACTTC. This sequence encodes CSATGDGKNIQYF.

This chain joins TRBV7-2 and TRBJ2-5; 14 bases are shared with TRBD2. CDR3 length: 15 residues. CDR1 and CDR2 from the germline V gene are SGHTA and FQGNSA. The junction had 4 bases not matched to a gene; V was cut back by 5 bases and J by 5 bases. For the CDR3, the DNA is TGTGCCAGCAGCGCCCGGACTAGCGGGAGGGAGACCCAGTACTTC. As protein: CASSARTSGRETQYF.

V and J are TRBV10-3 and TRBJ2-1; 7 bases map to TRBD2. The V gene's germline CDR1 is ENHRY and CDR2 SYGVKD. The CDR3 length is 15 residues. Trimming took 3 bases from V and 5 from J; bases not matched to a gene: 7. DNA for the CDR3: TGTGCCATCAGTGACCCGGGGAGGGCGCACAATGAGCAGTTCTTC. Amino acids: CAISDPGRAHNEQFF.

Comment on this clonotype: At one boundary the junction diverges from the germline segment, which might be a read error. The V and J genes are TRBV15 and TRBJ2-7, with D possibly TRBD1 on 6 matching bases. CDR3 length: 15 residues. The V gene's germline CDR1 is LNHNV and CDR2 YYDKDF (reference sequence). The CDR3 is CATSRARDTSYKQYF. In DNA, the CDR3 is TGTGCCACCAGCAGAGCCCGGGACACATCCTACAAGCAGTACTTC.

As DNA, the CDR3 is TGTGCCAGCAGCCAAGACCCCCCGAGAGTCAATCAGCCCCAGCATTTT. Translating it yields CASSQDPPRVNQPQHF. This chain connects TRBV3-1 to TRBJ1-5; D uncertain. CDR3 length: 16 residues. The germline V gene encodes CDR1 LGHDT and CDR2 YNNKEL (reference sequence). With 0 bases removed from V and 3 bases from J, the gap between germline ends came to 12 bases.

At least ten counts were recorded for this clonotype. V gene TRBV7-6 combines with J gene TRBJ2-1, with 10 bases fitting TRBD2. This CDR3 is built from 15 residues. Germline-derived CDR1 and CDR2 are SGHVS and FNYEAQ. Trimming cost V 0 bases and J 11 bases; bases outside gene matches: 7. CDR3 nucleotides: TGTGCCAGCAGCTTAGCTACAGCGGGAGGGGCGAAGCAGTTCTTC. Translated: CASSLATAGGAKQFF.

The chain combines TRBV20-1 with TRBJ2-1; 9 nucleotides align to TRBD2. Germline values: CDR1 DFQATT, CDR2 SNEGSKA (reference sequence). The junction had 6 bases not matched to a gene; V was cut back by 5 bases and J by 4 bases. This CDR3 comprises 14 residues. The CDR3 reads CSAGSGRVYNEQFF. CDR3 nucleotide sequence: TGCAGTGCTGGTAGCGGGAGAGTTTACAATGAGCAGTTCTTC.

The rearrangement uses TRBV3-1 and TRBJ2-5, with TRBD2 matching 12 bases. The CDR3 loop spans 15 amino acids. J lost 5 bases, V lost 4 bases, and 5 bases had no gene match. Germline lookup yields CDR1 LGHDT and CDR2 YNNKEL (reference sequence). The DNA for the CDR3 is TGTGCCAGCAGCCTCCGGACTAGCGGGACGGAGACCCAGTACTTC. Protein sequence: CASSLRTSGTETQYF.

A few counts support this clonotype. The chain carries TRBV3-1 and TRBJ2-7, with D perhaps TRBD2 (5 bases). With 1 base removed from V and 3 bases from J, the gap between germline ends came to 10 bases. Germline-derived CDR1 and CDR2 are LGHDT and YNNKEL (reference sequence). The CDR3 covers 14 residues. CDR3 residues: CASSQVGAVYEQYF. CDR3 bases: TGTGCCAGCAGCCAAGTGGGAGCGGTCTACGAGCAGTACTTC.

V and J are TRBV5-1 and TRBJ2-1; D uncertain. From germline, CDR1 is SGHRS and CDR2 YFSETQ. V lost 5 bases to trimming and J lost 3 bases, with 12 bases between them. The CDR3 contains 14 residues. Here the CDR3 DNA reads TGCGCCAGCAGACCGGAACCGCTCTACAATGAGCAGTTCTTC. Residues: CASRPEPLYNEQFF.

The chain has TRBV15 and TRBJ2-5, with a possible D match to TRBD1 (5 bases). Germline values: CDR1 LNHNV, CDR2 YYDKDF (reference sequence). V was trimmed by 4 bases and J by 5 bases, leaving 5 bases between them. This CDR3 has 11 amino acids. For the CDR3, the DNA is TGTGCCACCAGCAAGGGGGAGACCCAGTACTTC. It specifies CATSKGETQYF.

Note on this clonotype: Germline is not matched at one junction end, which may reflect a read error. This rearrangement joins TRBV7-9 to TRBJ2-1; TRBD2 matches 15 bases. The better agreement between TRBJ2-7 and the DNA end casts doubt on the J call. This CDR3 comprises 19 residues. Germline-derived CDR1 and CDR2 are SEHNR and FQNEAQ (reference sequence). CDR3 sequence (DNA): TGTGTCAGCAGCTCCGGACTAGCGGGAGGGCCGGGTCAATACAATGAGCAGTACTTC. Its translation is CVSSSGLAGGPGQYNEQYF.

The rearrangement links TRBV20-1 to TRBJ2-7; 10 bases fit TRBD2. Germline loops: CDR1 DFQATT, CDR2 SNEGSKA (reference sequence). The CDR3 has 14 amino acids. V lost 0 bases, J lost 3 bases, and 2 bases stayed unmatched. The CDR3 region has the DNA TGCAGTGCTAGAGATACTAGCGGGAACTACGAGCAGTACTTC. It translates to CSARDTSGNYEQYF.

The CDR3 spells CASSSQRGVYEQYF. In nucleotides, the CDR3 is TGTGCCAGTAGTAGCCAGCGCGGGGTCTACGAGCAGTACTTC. This rearrangement joins TRBV19 to TRBJ2-7; D is perhaps TRBD2 (6 bases). The V end was cut by 4 bases, the J end by 3 bases, with 13 bases between. From germline, CDR1 is LNHDA and CDR2 SQIVND (reference sequence). This CDR3 is 14 amino acids long.

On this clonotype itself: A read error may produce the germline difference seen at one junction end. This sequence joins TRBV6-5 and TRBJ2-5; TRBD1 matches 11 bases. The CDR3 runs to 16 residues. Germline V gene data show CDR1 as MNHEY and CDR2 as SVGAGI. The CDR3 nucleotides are TGTGCCAGCAGTGACTCGGCCGGGACAGGGGGGGAGACCCAGTACTTC. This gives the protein CASSDSAGTGGETQYF.

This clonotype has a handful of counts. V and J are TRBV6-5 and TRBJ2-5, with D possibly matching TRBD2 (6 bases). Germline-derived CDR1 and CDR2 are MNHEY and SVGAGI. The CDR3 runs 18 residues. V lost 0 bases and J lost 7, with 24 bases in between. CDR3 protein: CASSYSARTTGLGGTQYF. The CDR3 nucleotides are TGTGCCAGCAGTTACTCCGCCCGGACAACGGGGCTGGGGGGGACCCAGTACTTC.

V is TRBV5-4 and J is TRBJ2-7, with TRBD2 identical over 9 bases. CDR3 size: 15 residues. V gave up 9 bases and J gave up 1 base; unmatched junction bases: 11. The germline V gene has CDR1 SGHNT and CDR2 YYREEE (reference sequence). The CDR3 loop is CAITVGTSPSYEQYF. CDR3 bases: TGTGCCATAACGGTGGGGACTAGCCCTTCCTACGAGCAGTACTTC.

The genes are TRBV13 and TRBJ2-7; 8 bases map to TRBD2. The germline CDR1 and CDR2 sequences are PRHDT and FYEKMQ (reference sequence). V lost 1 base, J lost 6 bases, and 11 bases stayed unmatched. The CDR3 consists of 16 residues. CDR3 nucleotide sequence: TGTGCCAGCAGCTTAGAGCGGGGGCTAGCAGTCGGCGAGCAGTACTTC. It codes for CASSLERGLAVGEQYF.

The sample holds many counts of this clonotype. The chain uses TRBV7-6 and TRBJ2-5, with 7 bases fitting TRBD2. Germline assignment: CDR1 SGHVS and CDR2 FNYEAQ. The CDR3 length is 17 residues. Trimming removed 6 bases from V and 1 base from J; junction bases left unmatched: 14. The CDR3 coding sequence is TGTGCCAGCAGGAAGTACGGGGCGGGAGCCGGCCAAGAGACCCAGTACTTC. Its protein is CASRKYGAGAGQETQYF.

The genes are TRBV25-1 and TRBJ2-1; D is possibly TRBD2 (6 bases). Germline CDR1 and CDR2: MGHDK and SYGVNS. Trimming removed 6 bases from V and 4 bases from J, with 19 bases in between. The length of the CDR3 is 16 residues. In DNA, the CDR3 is TGTGCCAGCAGCCCAACCACGGGAGTTAGGTACAATGAGCAGTTCTTC. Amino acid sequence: CASSPTTGVRYNEQFF.

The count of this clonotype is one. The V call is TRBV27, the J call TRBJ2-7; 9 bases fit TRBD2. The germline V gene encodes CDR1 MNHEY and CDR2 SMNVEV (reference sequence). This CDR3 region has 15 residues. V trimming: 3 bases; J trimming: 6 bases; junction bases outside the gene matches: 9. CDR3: CASSLDGLAFSEQYF. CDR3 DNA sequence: TGTGCCAGCAGTTTGGACGGACTAGCGTTCAGCGAGCAGTACTTC.

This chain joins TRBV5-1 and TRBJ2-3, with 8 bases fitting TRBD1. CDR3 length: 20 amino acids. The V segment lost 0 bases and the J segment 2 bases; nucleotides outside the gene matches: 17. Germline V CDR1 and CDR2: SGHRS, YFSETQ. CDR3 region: CASSLERTGLVLGPTDTQYF. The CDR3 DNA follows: TGCGCCAGCAGCTTGGAAAGGACAGGGCTAGTTCTTGGGCCCACAGATACGCAGTATTTT.